These T cell receptor beta chains were read from a single sample in a study of blood T cell repertoires in COVID-19. Clones were sequenced by immunoSEQ multiplex PCR, and TCRdb holds only the in-frame ones, with some missing. The sample records over 300,000 clones, approximately 85% being singletons. The sequenced material came from PBMCs or T cells enriched from blood (not recorded which). These receptors were obtained from a man in his thirties or forties who had recovered from COVID-19. Both conserved end residues are part of each CDR3. A D gene is named only where the DNA matches it firmly. A clone size is listed for some rows: how often the clone was seen (once, few, many), or a class if it is expanded.

j_call clone_size d_call v_call cdr3_aa cdr3_nt
TRBJ2-7 - TRBD1 TRBV6-6 CASSPGTAFEQYF TGTGCCAGCAGCCCAGGGACAGCTTTCGAGCAGTACTTC
TRBJ1-2 - - TRBV19 CASTNRRGGNYGYTF TGTGCCAGTACAAATCGGAGGGGAGGGAACTATGGCTACACCTTC
TRBJ1-2 - TRBD1 TRBV5-5 CASSTAGTGGAYGYTF TGTGCCAGCAGCACGGCCGGGACAGGGGGCGCGTATGGCTACACCTTC
TRBJ1-2 - - TRBV7-9 CASSLAGTGGYGYTF TGTGCCAGCAGCTTAGCAGGGACCGGGGGCTATGGCTACACCTTC
TRBJ2-7 many - TRBV18 CASSPLRNYEQYF TGTGCCAGCTCACCTCTGCGGAACTACGAGCAGTACTTC
TRBJ1-6 once - TRBV20-1 CSASGVSRSSYNSPLHF TGCAGTGCTAGTGGCGTATCAAGGAGCTCCTATAATTCACCCCTCCACTTT
TRBJ1-3 - TRBD1 TRBV29-1 CSVTGVSSGNTIYF TGCAGCGTTACAGGGGTTAGCTCTGGAAACACCATATATTTT
TRBJ2-7 once TRBD1 TRBV5-1 CASKPGTGGYEQYF TGCGCCAGCAAACCGGGGACAGGGGGTTACGAGCAGTACTTC
TRBJ2-1 - - TRBV7-6 CASSLKGGQSNEQFF TGTGCCAGCAGCTTAAAGGGGGGGCAAAGCAATGAGCAGTTCTTC
TRBJ1-1 - - TRBV3-1/TRBV3-2 CASSKFQGKEAFF TGTGCCAGCAGCAAGTTTCAGGGAAAAGAAGCTTTCTTT
TRBJ1-5 - - TRBV2 CASSAARSNQPQHF TGTGCCAGCAGTGCGGCGCGGAGCAATCAGCCCCAGCATTTT
TRBJ2-5 - TRBD2 TRBV5-4 CASSKMTSGGETQYF TGTGCCAGCAGCAAAATGACTAGCGGGGGGGAGACCCAGTACTTC
TRBJ1-2 - TRBD1 TRBV30 CAWSVRVRGYGYTF TGTGCCTGGAGTGTACGTGTCAGGGGGTATGGCTACACCTTC
TRBJ2-7 - TRBD2 TRBV24-1 CATRERGRGADYEQYF TGTGCCACCAGAGAGCGGGGTCGGGGTGCGGACTACGAGCAGTACTTC
TRBJ1-2 - - TRBV5-6 CASSLLAGAAVTNGYTF TGTGCCAGCAGCTTGTTGGCGGGGGCGGCGGTTACGAATGGCTACACCTTC
TRBJ1-5 - TRBD1 TRBV20-1 CSARVGDRVHF TGCAGTGCTAGAGTCGGGGACAGGGTCCATTTT
TRBJ2-6 once - TRBV7-3 CASSPTISGANVLTF TGTGCCAGCAGCCCTACCATCTCTGGGGCCAACGTCCTGACTTTC
TRBJ2-5 - - TRBV27 CASSFQGETQYF TGTGCCAGCAGTTTTCAGGGGGAGACCCAGTACTTC
TRBJ2-7 - TRBD2 TRBV10-3 CAISIGTSGGGEQYF TGTGCCATCAGCATAGGGACTAGCGGGGGTGGTGAGCAGTACTTC
TRBJ1-1 - - TRBV5-1 CASSLSEGSDTEAFF TGCGCCAGCAGCTTGTCCGAGGGATCGGACACTGAAGCTTTCTTT
TRBJ2-1 - TRBD2 TRBV5-1 CASSLGSGGAGEQFF TGCGCCAGCAGCTTGGGTAGCGGGGGGGCCGGTGAGCAGTTCTTC
TRBJ1-2 - - TRBV29-1 CSVGLTAGVNGYTF TGCAGCGTGGGACTTACTGCGGGGGTAAATGGCTACACCTTC
TRBJ2-5 - - TRBV2 CASSDILIQETQYF TGTGCCAGCAGTGATATACTAATCCAAGAGACCCAGTACTTC
TRBJ2-7 - TRBD2 TRBV4-2 CASSPSGGHNEQYF TGTGCCAGCAGCCCCAGCGGGGGGCACAACGAGCAGTACTTC
TRBJ2-7 - - TRBV6-4 CASSRDSTAEQYF TGTGCCAGCAGCCGGGACTCCACGGCCGAGCAGTACTTC
TRBJ2-7 - - TRBV3-1/TRBV3-2 CASSLRTGGNEQYF TGTGCCAGCAGCCTAAGGACTGGGGGCAACGAGCAGTACTTC
TRBJ1-5 - - TRBV4-2 CASSQETDSNQPQHF TGTGCCAGCAGCCAGGAGACAGATAGCAATCAGCCCCAGCATTTT
TRBJ2-7 - TRBD2 TRBV11-2 CASSLRSSGENEQYF TGTGCCAGCAGCTTAAGGTCTAGCGGGGAAAACGAGCAGTACTTC
TRBJ2-7 - TRBD1 TRBV5-4 CASSLGGTGGRYEQYF TGTGCCAGCAGCTTGGGCGGGACAGGGGGCCGCTACGAGCAGTACTTC
TRBJ2-2 - - TRBV4-1 CASSQVGGTGELFF TGCGCCAGCAGCCAAGTAGGAGGGACCGGGGAGCTGTTTTTT
TRBJ2-1 once TRBD2 TRBV10-1 CASSAGRGGNEQFF TGCGCCAGCAGTGCTGGGCGGGGGGGCAATGAGCAGTTCTTC
TRBJ1-6 - - TRBV11-1 CASSSGFSPLHF TGTGCCAGCAGCTCGGGGTTTTCACCCCTCCACTTT
TRBJ2-7 many TRBD2 TRBV18 CASSRGTVRSYEQYF TGTGCCAGCTCGCGGGGGACCGTACGCTCCTACGAGCAGTACTTC
TRBJ1-2 - - TRBV9 CASSPLGYTF TGTGCCAGCAGCCCCCTTGGCTACACCTTC
TRBJ1-3 - - TRBV4-2 CASSQDQTGIDTIYF TGTGCCAGCAGCCAAGATCAGACGGGTATTGACACCATATATTTT
TRBJ1-2 - - TRBV12-3/TRBV12-4 CASSYPGQGYTF TGTGCCAGCAGTTACCCAGGCCAGGGCTACACCTTC
TRBJ1-6 - TRBD1 TRBV15 CATSRIGTGNSPLHF TGTGCCACCAGCAGAATCGGGACAGGAAATTCACCCCTCCACTTT
TRBJ2-3 - - TRBV7-6 CASSPSPGISDTQYF TGTGCCAGCAGCCCTAGTCCAGGGATCTCAGATACGCAGTATTTT
TRBJ2-3 - TRBD2 TRBV7-3 CASSEGLAGGSTDTQYF TGTGCCAGCAGCGAGGGACTAGCGGGGGGTAGCACAGATACGCAGTATTTT
TRBJ2-1 once - TRBV7-9 CASSFIDNEQFF TGTGCCAGCAGTTTTATCGACAATGAGCAGTTCTTC